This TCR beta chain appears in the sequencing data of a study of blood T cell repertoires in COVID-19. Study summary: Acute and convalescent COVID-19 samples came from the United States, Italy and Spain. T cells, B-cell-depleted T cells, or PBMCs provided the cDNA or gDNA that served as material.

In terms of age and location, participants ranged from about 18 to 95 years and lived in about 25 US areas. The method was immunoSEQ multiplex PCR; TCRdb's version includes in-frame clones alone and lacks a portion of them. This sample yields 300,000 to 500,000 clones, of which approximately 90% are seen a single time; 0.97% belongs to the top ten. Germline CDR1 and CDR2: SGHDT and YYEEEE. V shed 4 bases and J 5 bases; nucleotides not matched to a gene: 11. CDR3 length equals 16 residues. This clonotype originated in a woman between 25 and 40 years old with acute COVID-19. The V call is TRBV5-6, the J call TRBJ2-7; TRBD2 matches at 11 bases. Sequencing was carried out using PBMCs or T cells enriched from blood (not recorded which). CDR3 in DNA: TGTGCCAGCAGCCTACAGACTAGCGGGGCGTGGGACGAGCAGTACTTC. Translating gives CASSLQTSGAWDEQYF.